The rows below give T cell receptor beta chains drawn from one sample of a study of neurological immune-mediated disorders. TCRdb passed the 5' RACE reads through MiXCR, listing each CDR3 protein once. Of tens of thousands of distinct CDR3 sequences in the sample, approximately 5.1% were seen once. Sequenced: PBMCs. The origin of the receptors is a human donor with multiple sclerosis. The donor label of this sample is uncertain. The CDR3 runs from the conserved cysteine through the conserved F or W. Each record gives: V gene, D gene, J gene, clone size, CDR3 DNA, CDR3 protein. A D gene is named only where the DNA matches it firmly. The size entry is marked missing in some rows and otherwise reads once, few, many or a size class.

>TRBV29-1|-|TRBJ2-1|-
TGCAGCGTTATACGGAATGAGCAGTTCTTC
CSVIRNEQFF
>TRBV28|-|TRBJ2-1|-
TGTGCCAGCAGTTTTGGGGAGTCGGGGAATGAGCAGTTCTTC
CASSFGESGNEQFF
>TRBV5-1|TRBD1|TRBJ2-7|many
TGCGCCAGCAGCCGGGACAGGGAGGCCTACGAGCAGTACTTC
CASSRDREAYEQYF
>TRBV5-1|-|TRBJ2-5|many
TGCGCCAGCAGCCTTGGGGGGGGCCGGCAAGAGACCCAGTACTTC
CASSLGGGRQETQYF
>TRBV6-5|TRBD2|TRBJ2-2|many
TGTGCCAGCAGTTACTGGGCTAGCGGGGGATTGAACACCGGGGAGCTGTTTTTT
CASSYWASGGLNTGELFF
>TRBV5-1|TRBD1|TRBJ2-3|many
TGCGCCAGCAGCAAGGGGGCGAGGGCAGATACGCAGTATTTT
CASSKGARADTQYF
>TRBV9|-|TRBJ1-1|-
TGTGCCAGCGTAGGTACCATAGAAGCACCCACGGCTTTCTTT
CASVGTIEAPTAFF
>TRBV5-5|TRBD1|TRBJ1-4|many
TGTGCCAGCAGCGAACAGGGGGCTGGAGAAAAACTGTTTTTT
CASSEQGAGEKLFF
>TRBV20-1|TRBD1|TRBJ1-4|many
TGCAGTGCTAGAGACCAGGGGGATAATGAAAAACTGTTTTTT
CSARDQGDNEKLFF
>TRBV5-1|-|TRBJ1-1|many
TGCGCCAGCAGCTTGGGGGGGGGCGGGAACACTGAAGCTTTCTTT
CASSLGGGGNTEAFF
>TRBV7-2|TRBD1|TRBJ2-3|many
TGTGCCAGCAGCTTAGGGAAAGGGGGCAGGACAGATACGCAGTATTTT
CASSLGKGGRTDTQYF
>TRBV10-3|-|TRBJ2-1|many
TGTGCCATGGGGACTGGGGGGCGCTCCTACAATGAGCAGTTCTTC
CAMGTGGRSYNEQFF
>TRBV6-2/TRBV6-3|-|TRBJ2-2|-
TGTGCCAGCAGTTACCACATAGGAGAGGGAGCCGGGGAGCTGTTTTTT
CASSYHIGEGAGELFF
>TRBV4-1|TRBD1|TRBJ1-2|many
TGCGCCAGCAGCCAAAGACAGGGGGCTACGCTCTATGGCTACACCTTC
CASSQRQGATLYGYTF
>TRBV7-2|TRBD1|TRBJ2-2|many
TGTGCCAGCAGCTCCGGACAGGGGAGGTCGACCGGGGAGCTGTTTTTT
CASSSGQGRSTGELFF
>TRBV12-3/TRBV12-4|-|TRBJ2-7|many
TGTGCCAGCAGCTCTTACACCTACGAGCAGTACTTC
CASSSYTYEQYF
>TRBV7-3|-|TRBJ1-1|few
TGTGCCAGCAGCCCCAGGGCTATGAACACTGAAGCTTTCTTT
CASSPRAMNTEAFF
>TRBV12-3/TRBV12-4|-|TRBJ1-5|many
TGTGCCAGCAGTTTTGATGGGGTTGGCAATCAGCCCCAGCATTTT
CASSFDGVGNQPQHF
>TRBV12-3/TRBV12-4|-|TRBJ2-7|-
TGTGCCAGCAGGTCTGCCTTCTACGAGCAGTACTTC
CASRSAFYEQYF
>TRBV6-6|TRBD1|TRBJ2-7|many
TGTGCCAGCAGTTACGTACAGGGGGCCGAGCAGTACTTC
CASSYVQGAEQYF
>TRBV6-2/TRBV6-3|-|TRBJ1-3|many
TGTGCCAGCAGTTACTTCAGGACTTTTGGAAACACCATATATTTT
CASSYFRTFGNTIYF
>TRBV20-1|-|TRBJ2-4|many
TGCAGTGCTAGAGAGGGGACCAAAAACATTCAGTACTTC
CSAREGTKNIQYF
>TRBV6-1|-|TRBJ1-2|-
TGTGCCAGCGCTAGGACGGACTATGTCTACACCTTC
CASARTDYVYTF
>TRBV20-1|TRBD2|TRBJ2-2|many
TGCAGTGCTAGGACGGGGGGGGCCACCGGGGAGCTGTTTTTT
CSARTGGATGELFF
>TRBV7-2|TRBD2|TRBJ2-2|-
TGTGCCAGCAGCCTATTAGCGGGGATCTTTTCACAGACCGGGGAGCTGTTTTTT
CASSLLAGIFSQTGELFF
>TRBV5-1|-|TRBJ2-3|many
TGCGCCAGCAGCTTGTTGGGTACAGATACGCAGTATTTT
CASSLLGTDTQYF
>TRBV5-1|-|TRBJ1-1|many
TGCGCCAGCAGCTTGAGTACCGGACAGACCACTGAAGCTTTCTTT
CASSLSTGQTTEAFF
>TRBV19|TRBD1|TRBJ1-1|few
TGTGCCAGTAGTCTAACAGGGGGGAGAACTGAAGCTTTCTTT
CASSLTGGRTEAFF
>TRBV2|TRBD1|TRBJ1-2|many
TGTGCCAGCAGTGATACAGGGGTAGTAAGCTACACCTTC
CASSDTGVVSYTF
>TRBV20-1|-|TRBJ2-1|many
TGCAGTGCTAGAGTCGGGGTTAACAATGAGCAGTTCTTC
CSARVGVNNEQFF
>TRBV7-2|-|TRBJ2-3|medium-sized
TGTGCCAGCAGCTTAGCGACCACAGATACGCAGTATTTT
CASSLATTDTQYF
>TRBV5-1|-|TRBJ2-7|many
TGCGCCAGCTCAGGGACATTCTACGAGCAGTACTTC
CASSGTFYEQYF
>TRBV6-5|TRBD2|TRBJ2-1|many
TGTGCCAGCAGTTACGCGGGGGCCTACAATGAGCAGTTCTTC
CASSYAGAYNEQFF
>TRBV5-1|TRBD1|TRBJ1-6|many
TGCGCCAGCAGTTCCGGGACAGGGACTTCACCCCTCCACTTT
CASSSGTGTSPLHF
>TRBV5-1|TRBD2|TRBJ2-3|many
TGCGCCAGCAGCCCCGTCGGCGGGGGGGGCACAGATACGCAGTATTTT
CASSPVGGGGTDTQYF
>TRBV29-1|-|TRBJ1-2|many
TGCAGCGTTGCGGAGACAGTCCCATATGGCTACACCTTC
CSVAETVPYGYTF
>TRBV18|-|TRBJ2-2|-
TGTGCCAGCTCACCAGCGAACACCGGGGAGCTGTTTTTT
CASSPANTGELFF
>TRBV5-1|-|TRBJ1-2|many
TGCGCCAGCAGCACGATCGACAGCCCCTCGCGGGGTGGCTACACCTTC
CASSTIDSPSRGGYTF
>TRBV3-1|-|TRBJ2-7|many
TGTGCCAGCAGCCAAGGGCCGGGGGAGCAGTACTTC
CASSQGPGEQYF
>TRBV10-3|-|TRBJ2-3|many
TGTGCCATCAGTGAGTCAAGTGCGGGGACAAGCACAGATACGCAGTATTTT
CAISESSAGTSTDTQYF
>TRBV5-1|TRBD1|TRBJ2-2|many
TGCGCCAGCAGCTCACAGGGGCCCAACACCGGGGAGCTGTTTTTT
CASSSQGPNTGELFF
>TRBV20-1|-|TRBJ2-3|many
TGCAGTGCTCACTGGGCATCGACTAGCACAGATACGCAGTATTTT
CSAHWASTSTDTQYF
>TRBV12-3/TRBV12-4|TRBD1|TRBJ1-5|many
TGTGCCAGCAGTTCTCAGGGGGTTGGCAATCAGCCCCAGCATTTT
CASSSQGVGNQPQHF
>TRBV7-7|TRBD1|TRBJ1-1|many
TGTGCCAGCAGCCCTGGACAGGGTACTGAAGCTTTCTTT
CASSPGQGTEAFF
>TRBV3-1|-|TRBJ2-2|many
TGTGCCAGCAGCCAAGGGAACACCGGGGAGCTGTTTTTT
CASSQGNTGELFF
>TRBV20-1|-|TRBJ2-2|many
TGCAGTGCTAGAGATCTGGTGGGAGGAGAGCTGTTTTTT
CSARDLVGGELFF
>TRBV20-1|-|TRBJ1-4|many
TGCAGTGCTAGAGGGGGCACGAGAAATGAAAAACTGTTTTTT
CSARGGTRNEKLFF
>TRBV12-3/TRBV12-4|-|TRBJ1-1|many
TGTGCCAGCAGTCTACTAGGACAAGGAGCTTTCTTT
CASSLLGQGAFF
>TRBV5-1|-|TRBJ2-7|many
TGCGCCAGCAGCTTACAGGGATTTCCCTACGAGCAGTACTTC
CASSLQGFPYEQYF
>TRBV5-1|-|TRBJ2-7|many
TGCGCCAGCAGCCCCCTATCCCTTGCCGGGGTGCAGTACTTC
CASSPLSLAGVQYF
>TRBV20-1|TRBD2|TRBJ2-3|many
TGCAGTGCTAGAGATAGGCGCTGGTCGGGGGGGGCAAAATCCCCAGATACGCAGTATTTT
CSARDRRWSGGAKSPDTQYF
>TRBV4-2|-|TRBJ1-5|many
TGTGCCAGCAGCCAAGAGTGGGGGACGGTACAGCCCCAGCATTTT
CASSQEWGTVQPQHF
>TRBV5-1|TRBD1|TRBJ1-6|many
TGCGCCAGCAGCTTGCCAGGGGGAAGTAATTCACCCCTCCACTTT
CASSLPGGSNSPLHF
>TRBV12-3/TRBV12-4|-|TRBJ2-7|few
TGTGCCAGCAGTTTAAGTCGGGGGCGCCCCTACGAGCAGTACTTC
CASSLSRGRPYEQYF
>TRBV27|-|TRBJ2-4|many
TGTGCCAGCAGTCTCCACGGGGGCGGGGGAAGCATTCAGTACTTC
CASSLHGGGGSIQYF
>TRBV12-3/TRBV12-4|-|TRBJ1-4|many
TGTGCCAGCAGAACGGGCGGGGAAAAACTGTTTTTT
CASRTGGEKLFF
>TRBV6-4|TRBD1|TRBJ2-3|many
TGTGCCAGCAGTGACGAGGCAGGGGGCAGAAATACGCAGTATTTT
CASSDEAGGRNTQYF
>TRBV5-1|-|TRBJ1-1|many
TGCGCCAGCAGCTACGCAGGGCCTGAAGCTTTCTTT
CASSYAGPEAFF
>TRBV20-1|-|TRBJ1-3|many
TGCAGTGCTTCCCCCTCGGGCGGAAACACCATATATTTT
CSASPSGGNTIYF
>TRBV29-1|TRBD1|TRBJ2-3|many
TGCAGCGATAAGACAGGGGGCACGGGAGATACGCAGTATTTT
CSDKTGGTGDTQYF